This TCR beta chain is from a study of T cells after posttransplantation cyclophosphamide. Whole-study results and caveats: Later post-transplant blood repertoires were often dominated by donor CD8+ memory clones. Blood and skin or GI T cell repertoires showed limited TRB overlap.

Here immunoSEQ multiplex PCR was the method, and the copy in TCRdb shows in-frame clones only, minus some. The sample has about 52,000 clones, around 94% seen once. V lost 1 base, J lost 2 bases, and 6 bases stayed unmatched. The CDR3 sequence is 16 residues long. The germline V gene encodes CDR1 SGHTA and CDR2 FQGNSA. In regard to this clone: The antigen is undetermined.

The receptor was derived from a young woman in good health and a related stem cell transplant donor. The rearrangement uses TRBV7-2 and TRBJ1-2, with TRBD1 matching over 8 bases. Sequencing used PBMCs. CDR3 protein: CASSLVPQGGNYGYTF. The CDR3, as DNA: TGTGCCAGCAGCTTAGTACCACAGGGGGGGAACTATGGCTACACCTTC.